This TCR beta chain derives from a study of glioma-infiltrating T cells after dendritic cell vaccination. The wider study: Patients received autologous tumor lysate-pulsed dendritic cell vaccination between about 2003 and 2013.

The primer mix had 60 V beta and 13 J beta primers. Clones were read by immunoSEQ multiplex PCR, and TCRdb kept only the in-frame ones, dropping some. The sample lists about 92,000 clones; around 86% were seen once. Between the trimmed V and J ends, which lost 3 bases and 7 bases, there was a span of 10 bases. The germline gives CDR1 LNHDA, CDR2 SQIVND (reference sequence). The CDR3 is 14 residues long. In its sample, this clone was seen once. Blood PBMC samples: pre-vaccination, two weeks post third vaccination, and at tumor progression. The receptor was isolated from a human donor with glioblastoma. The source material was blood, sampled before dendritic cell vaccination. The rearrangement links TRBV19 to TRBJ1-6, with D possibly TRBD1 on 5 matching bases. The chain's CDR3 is CASSMSGKNSPLHF. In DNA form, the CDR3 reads TGTGCCAGTAGTATGTCAGGGAAGAATTCACCCCTCCACTTT.